The next 23 T cell receptor beta chains were all read from a single sample in a study of graft-versus-host responses after intestinal transplantation. Data came from immunoSEQ multiplex PCR; TCRdb stores just in-frame clones and leaves some out. Of approximately 79,000 clones listed, roughly 80% are singletons. For these TCRs, the target antigens are not known. Sequencing was performed on unstimulated CD4+ T cells sorted from spleen or lymph node cells, taken before intestinal transplant. These receptors all come from a human donor who received an intestinal transplant.

This clone was seen once. The CDR3 DNA is TGTGCCAGCAGCCGACCGGGCACTAGCGGGACCCCAGGGAGTTCCTACAATGAGCAGTTCTTC. The encoded protein is CASSRPGTSGTPGSSYNEQFF. The chain is built from TRBV4-2 and TRBJ2-1; 10 bases match TRBD2. The germline CDR1 and CDR2 sequences are LGHNA and YNFKEQ. This CDR3 has 21 amino acids. The V gene end was trimmed by 4 bases and the J gene end by 1 base; junction bases not matched to a gene: 19.

The chain carries TRBV30 and TRBJ2-2, with 8 bases fitting TRBD1. The germline V gene has CDR1 GTSNPN and CDR2 SVGIG (reference sequence). This CDR3 contains 15 residues. V was pared by 0 bases and J by 7 bases, with 7 bases of the junction left unmatched. CDR3 region: CAWSVAQGANGELFF. The CDR3 DNA follows: TGTGCCTGGAGTGTAGCGCAGGGGGCAAACGGGGAGCTGTTTTTT.

V and J are TRBV29-1 and TRBJ2-1; D is unclear. This CDR3 contains 13 residues. The V gene's germline CDR1 is SQVTM and CDR2 ANQGSEA. V was pared by 0 bases and J by 5 bases, with 8 bases between. Here the CDR3 DNA reads TGCAGCGTTGAAGAGGGCAGAGACAATGAGCAGTTCTTC. Amino acids: CSVEEGRDNEQFF.

The V gene is TRBV5-1, the J gene TRBJ2-7, with TRBD2 matching over 7 bases. The CDR3 has 14 amino acids. CDR1 and CDR2 (germline): SGHRS, YFSETQ. The ends lost 4 bases at V and 1 base at J; junction bases unmatched: 5. CDR3 sequence reads: CASSGRAGSYEQYF. The CDR3, as DNA: TGCGCCAGCAGCGGGAGGGCGGGATCCTACGAGCAGTACTTC.

CDR3 in amino acids: CASSFRLAVNEQFF. CDR3 DNA: TGTGCCAGCAGCTTTAGGCTGGCGGTCAATGAGCAGTTCTTC. The chain uses TRBV7-9 and TRBJ2-1; no definite D call. The CDR3 consists of 14 residues. In germline, CDR1 is SEHNR, CDR2 FQNEAQ (reference sequence). Trimming cost V 3 bases and J 6 bases, with 12 bases left between them.

The chain carries TRBV2 and TRBJ2-1; tentatively, D is TRBD1 (6 bases). V shed 6 bases and J shed 1 base, with 10 bases lying between them. Germline V gene sequence: CDR1 SNHLY, CDR2 FYNNEI. The CDR3 is 14 amino acids. In DNA form, the CDR3 reads TGTGCCAGCAGGTCGGACAGTTCCTACAATGAGCAGTTCTTC. Amino acid sequence: CASRSDSSYNEQFF.

Here the CDR3 DNA reads TGTGCCAGCAGGGCATACGGGTCCGGAAACACCATATATTTT. Its protein is CASRAYGSGNTIYF. The chain recombines TRBV28 with TRBJ1-3; D is unclear. V was clipped by 6 bases and J by 4 bases, with 13 bases between them. The V gene's germline CDR1 is MDHEN and CDR2 SYDVKM. The CDR3 covers 14 residues.

The chain has TRBV28 and TRBJ2-7; D not resolved. CDR1 and CDR2 from the germline V gene are MDHEN and SYDVKM. This CDR3 comprises 14 residues. The germline V and J ends were trimmed by 1 base and 0 bases, with 7 bases remaining between them. The CDR3 DNA reads as TGTGCCAGCAGTTTATATGACTCCTCCTACGAGCAGTACTTC. Translated: CASSLYDSSYEQYF.

The chain is built from TRBV5-6 and TRBJ1-3; 10 nucleotides agree with TRBD1. The CDR3 consists of 14 residues. The germline gives CDR1 SGHDT, CDR2 YYEEEE. With 3 bases clipped from V and 8 bases from J, the junction kept 5 bases outside the gene matches. The CDR3 DNA is TGTGCCAGCAGCTGGGGGACAGGGGAGTACACCATATATTTT. As protein: CASSWGTGEYTIYF.

The genes are TRBV6-1 and TRBJ2-3, with TRBD2 matching 14 bases. CDR3 length equals 17 residues. Germline loops: CDR1 MNHNS, CDR2 SASEGT. Trimming at V came to 4 bases and at J to 2 bases, leaving 5 bases not matched to a gene. CDR3 DNA sequence: TGTGCCAGCAGTGGACTAGCGGGGGGGCCCCCCACAGATACGCAGTATTTT. This encodes CASSGLAGGPPTDTQYF.

CDR3: CASSPRSTNTIYF. DNA of the CDR3: TGTGCCAGCAGTCCTAGAAGTACGAACACCATATATTTT. The chain joins TRBV28 to TRBJ1-3; no clear D gene. The CDR3 is made up of 13 amino acids. Germline V CDR1 and CDR2: MDHEN, SYDVKM. V was clipped by 5 bases and J by 7 bases, with 12 bases between them.

The chain uses TRBV29-1 and TRBJ2-4, with a possible D match to TRBD1 (6 bases). Germline V CDR1 and CDR2: SQVTM, ANQGSEA. With 6 bases removed from V and 11 bases from J, the gap between germline ends came to 20 bases. The CDR3 is 13 residues long. The CDR3 coding sequence is TGCAGCGTAGGGCAGGGGCGAGCGGCCTTTCAGTACTTC. Protein sequence: CSVGQGRAAFQYF. Variable domain in full (rest from reference TRBV29-1 and TRBJ2-4): SAVISQKPSRDICQRGTSLTIQCQVDSQVTMMFWYRQQPGQSLTLIATANQGSEATYESGFVIDKFPISRPNLTFSTLTVSNMSPEDSSIYLCSVGQGRAAFQYFGAGTRLSVL.

This rearrangement joins TRBV28 to TRBJ1-1; D ambiguous. Trimming cost V 2 bases and J 0 bases, with 16 bases left between them. This CDR3 region has 17 residues. Germline lookup yields CDR1 MDHEN and CDR2 SYDVKM. The CDR3 DNA reads TGTGCCAGCAGTTTAATAGGTCGGATGGGCATGAACACTGAAGCTTTCTTT. Its translation: CASSLIGRMGMNTEAFF.

The rearrangement joins TRBV7-9 to TRBJ1-1; 7 bases line up with TRBD1. The CDR3 is made up of 16 amino acids. Looked up from germline, CDR1 is SEHNR and CDR2 is FQNEAQ (reference sequence). Trimming took 0 bases from V and 2 from J; bases not matched to a gene: 6. The CDR3 here is CASSLATTGTNTEAFF. Here the CDR3 DNA reads TGTGCCAGCAGCTTAGCCACGACAGGGACTAACACTGAAGCTTTCTTT.

V is TRBV7-9 and J is TRBJ2-2; D gene unclear. Looked up from germline, CDR1 is SEHNR and CDR2 is FQNEAQ (reference sequence). The V gene lost 3 bases and the J gene lost 1 base, with 3 bases spanning the gap. The CDR3 covers 13 residues. Here the CDR3 reads CASSFGNTGELFF. The CDR3 DNA is TGTGCCAGCAGCTTCGGGAACACCGGGGAGCTGTTTTTT.

The genes are TRBV10-3 and TRBJ2-7; 8 nucleotides line up with TRBD2. Trimming at V came to 6 bases and at J to 6 bases, leaving 13 bases not matched to a gene. Germline CDR1 is ENHRY and CDR2 is SYGVKD. The CDR3 totals 15 residues. The CDR3 here is CAISGGELAGLEQYF. The CDR3 nucleotides are TGTGCCATCAGCGGGGGGGAGCTAGCGGGTCTCGAGCAGTACTTC.

This CDR3 is CASSAGTGEEPQHF. DNA for the CDR3: TGTGCCAGCAGTGCCGGGACAGGCGAGGAGCCCCAGCATTTT. The rearrangement links TRBV6-5 to TRBJ1-5, with 8 nucleotides matching TRBD1. The CDR3 totals 14 residues. V shed 5 bases and J 8 bases; nucleotides not matched to a gene: 8. CDR1 is MNHEY and CDR2 is SVGAGI in the germline V gene.

The chain couples TRBV4-1 to TRBJ2-7; TRBD1 matches 8 bases. This CDR3 contains 15 residues. V lost 4 bases and J lost 4; bases outside the gene matches: 9. Germline V gene sequence: CDR1 MGHRA, CDR2 YSYEKL. In nucleotides, the CDR3 is TGCGCCAGCAGCCTAGGGACAGGACCCTTTTACGAGCAGTACTTC. Its protein product is CASSLGTGPFYEQYF.

This chain connects TRBV30 to TRBJ2-1, with 12 bases identical to TRBD1. Germline lookup yields CDR1 GTSNPN and CDR2 SVGIG (reference sequence). With V trimmed by 8 bases and J by 8 bases, 7 bases remained unmatched. The CDR3 contains 13 residues. CDR3 protein: CAGPGQGAYEQFF. CDR3 coding DNA: TGTGCCGGACCGGGACAGGGGGCCTATGAGCAGTTCTTC.

V usage is TRBV11-3 and J usage is TRBJ1-1; a possible D gene is TRBD1 (5 bases). The germline CDR1 and CDR2 sequences are SGHNT and YENEEA. CDR3 length: 17 residues. Trimming cost V 2 bases and J 0 bases, with 16 bases left between them. CDR3 coding DNA: TGTGCCAGCAGCTTACGGGGGGGGGAAACCATGAACACTGAAGCTTTCTTT. Translated, it gives CASSLRGGETMNTEAFF.

The V call is TRBV28, the J call TRBJ1-2; no reliable D call. Germline-derived CDR1 and CDR2 are MDHEN and SYDVKM. CDR3 length: 15 amino acids. V lost 5 bases to trimming and J lost 5 bases, with 18 bases between them. CDR3 bases: TGTGCCAGCAGTCCACCTGGAAAGGCAGGATATGGCTACACCTTC. It is translated as CASSPPGKAGYGYTF.

The chain carries TRBV11-2 and TRBJ1-2; 7 positions agree with TRBD1. The germline V gene encodes CDR1 SGHAT and CDR2 FQNNGV. The V gene end was trimmed by 5 bases and the J gene end by 4 bases; junction bases not matched to a gene: 4. The CDR3 totals 13 residues. The CDR3 nucleotides are TGTGCCAGCAGCCCGACAGGGCGCTATGGCTACACCTTC. Its translation: CASSPTGRYGYTF.

V usage is TRBV5-4 and J usage is TRBJ2-5; TRBD2 matches 9 bases. V gave up 0 bases and J gave up 5 bases; unmatched junction bases: 5. Germline CDR1 SGHNT, CDR2 YYREEE (reference sequence). The CDR3 consists of 15 residues. The DNA of the CDR3 is TGTGCCAGCAGCTTGGAGGCTAGCGGGACGGAGACCCAGTACTTC. This gives the protein CASSLEASGTETQYF.